A single sample gave rise to the 28 T cell receptor beta chains below, sequenced in a study of blood T cell repertoires in COVID-19. Sequencing was performed with immunoSEQ multiplex PCR; in TCRdb, only in-frame clones are kept and a portion is missing. This table holds about 250,000 clones, nearly 90% found once. Sequencing was done on a sample of peripheral blood. The receptors were sampled from a man between 18 and 35 years old with active or convalescent COVID-19.

The rearrangement links TRBV3-1 (or the pseudogene TRBV3-2) to TRBJ1-2; no firm D call. The ends were cut back, 0 bases at V and 6 bases at J, with 11 bases in the middle. CDR1 LGHDT and CDR2 YNNKEL come from the germline V gene (reference sequence). There are 14 residues in the CDR3. CDR3 amino acids: CASSQDSLSNGYTF. Here the CDR3 DNA reads TGTGCCAGCAGCCAAGACTCACTTTCTAATGGCTACACCTTC.

The chain employs TRBV6-5 and TRBJ2-7; 8 nucleotides match TRBD1. The CDR3 loop spans 15 amino acids. The trim removed 2 bases at V and 7 bases at J, leaving 10 bases unmatched. Per germline, CDR1 MNHEY and CDR2 SVGAGI. CDR3 DNA: TGTGCCAGCAGTTACGATCAGGGGGCCTTGGGGGAGCAGTACTTC. Residues: CASSYDQGALGEQYF.

This chain uses TRBV14 with TRBJ2-6; a weak D match, TRBD1 (5 bases). Per the germline V gene, CDR1 is SGHDN and CDR2 is FVKESK. V was trimmed by 1 base and J by 3 bases, leaving 10 bases between them. The CDR3 sequence is 16 residues long. CDR3 bases: TGTGCCAGCAGCCAAGGGAAAGGGGTTGGGGCCAACGTCCTGACTTTC. Protein: CASSQGKGVGANVLTF. Together with reference TRBV14 and TRBJ2-6, the CDR3 gives the full variable domain: EAGVTQFPSHSVIEKGQTVTLRCDPISGHDNLYWYRRVMGKEIKFLLHFVKESKQDESGMPNNRFLAERTGGTYSTLKVQPAELEDSGVYFCASSQGKGVGANVLTFGAGSRLTVL.

V and J are TRBV19 and TRBJ2-7, with 11 nucleotides matching TRBD2. V shed 3 bases, J shed 12 bases, and the junction held 28 bases outside the gene matches. Looked up from germline, CDR1 is LNHDA and CDR2 is SQIVND (reference sequence). CDR3 length equals 20 residues. DNA for the CDR3: TGTGCCAGTAGTATTGGCCCTAGCGGGAGGTGCGACATACCACCGGCGGCTGGGTACTTC. Translated, it gives CASSIGPSGRCDIPPAAGYF.

J is TRBJ1-5 and V is TRBV9; D may be TRBD1 (6 bases). The CDR3 is made up of 15 amino acids. V was clipped by 5 bases and J by 2 bases, with 14 bases between them. The germline V gene encodes CDR1 SGDLS and CDR2 YYNGEE. In DNA form, the CDR3 reads TGTGCCAGCAGTGCAGCAGGGGTTGGCAATCAGCCCCAGCATTTT. This encodes CASSAAGVGNQPQHF.

The V and J genes are TRBV11-1 and TRBJ1-6; the D gene is possibly TRBD1 (6 bases). Germline assignment: CDR1 SGHAT and CDR2 FQDESV (reference sequence). V was shortened by 5 bases and J by 6 bases, with 11 bases between the two germline ends. This CDR3 is 14 amino acids long. For the CDR3, the DNA is TGTGCCAGCAGCCCGGACAGTTTTAATTCACCCCTCCACTTT. This encodes CASSPDSFNSPLHF. Using reference TRBV11-1 and TRBJ1-6 for the parts outside the CDR3, the full variable domain is EAEVAQSPRYKITEKSQAVAFWCDPISGHATLYWYRQILGQGPELLVQFQDESVVDDSQLPKDRFSAERLKGVDSTLKIQPAELGDSAMYLCASSPDSFNSPLHFGNGTRLTVT.

The chain combines TRBV3-1 (or the pseudogene TRBV3-2) with TRBJ2-5; TRBD2 might be the D (6 bases). The CDR3 contains 13 residues. Germline V gene lookup returns CDR1 LGHDT and CDR2 YNNKEL (reference sequence). Trimming took off 4 bases at V and 5 bases at J, with 11 bases between the two ends. CDR3 DNA sequence: TGTGCCAGCAGCCCACGGGAGCGGGAGACCCAGTACTTC. It codes for CASSPRERETQYF.

V gene TRBV28 combines with J gene TRBJ2-7, with 8 bases aligning to TRBD1. Germline CDR1 and CDR2: MDHEN and SYDVKM. The CDR3 spans 15 residues. The junction had 10 bases not matched to a gene; V was cut back by 5 bases and J by 4 bases. The CDR3 reads CASSPGDRFYYEQYF. The DNA of the CDR3 is TGTGCCAGCAGTCCTGGGGACAGGTTCTATTACGAGCAGTACTTC.

The chain employs TRBV2 and TRBJ1-1, with TRBD1 as a possible D gene (5 bases). CDR1 and CDR2 from the germline V gene are SNHLY and FYNNEI. The germline V and J ends were trimmed by 6 bases and 1 base, with 12 bases remaining between them. CDR3 length: 14 amino acids. CDR3 amino acids: CASRGLRGNTEAFF. The DNA for the CDR3 is TGTGCCAGCAGAGGCTTAAGGGGGAACACTGAAGCTTTCTTT.

The chain links TRBV7-3 to TRBJ2-3; perhaps TRBD2 as D (6 bases). The CDR3 is 16 residues long. The germline V gene encodes CDR1 SGHTA and CDR2 FQGTGA. The V gene lost 2 bases and the J gene lost 1 base, with 13 bases spanning the gap. CDR3 residues: CASSLSSGGGTDTQYF. CDR3 nucleotides: TGTGCCAGCAGCTTATCATCCGGGGGTGGCACAGATACGCAGTATTTT.

The gene calls are TRBV7-8 and TRBJ2-2, with TRBD2 identical over 7 bases. The CDR3 is 16 residues long. The V gene end was trimmed by 1 base and the J gene end by 4 bases; junction bases not matched to a gene: 6. From germline, CDR1 is SGHVS and CDR2 FQNEAQ. In nucleotides, the CDR3 is TGTGCCAGCAGCTTAGAACTAGCGAGGGGCACCGGGGAGCTGTTTTTT. This translates into CASSLELARGTGELFF.

This clone came up once. The chain couples TRBV28 to TRBJ1-1; a weak D match, TRBD1 (6 bases). The germline CDR1 and CDR2 sequences are MDHEN and SYDVKM. The V end was cut by 3 bases, the J end by 1 base, with 12 bases between. This CDR3 comprises 15 residues. CDR3 region: CASSLRSDRNTEAFF. The CDR3 coding sequence is TGTGCCAGCAGTTTGAGATCGGACAGGAACACTGAAGCTTTCTTT.

The rearrangement links TRBV5-1 to TRBJ1-1; tentative D call: TRBD1 (5 bases). The CDR3 covers 15 residues. Trimming shortened V by 5 bases and J by 0 bases, and 14 bases separated the two germline ends. Germline CDR1 is SGHRS and CDR2 is YFSETQ. The CDR3 loop reads CASSGGAGLNTEAFF. Written as DNA, the CDR3 is TGCGCCAGCAGTGGCGGGGCTGGGCTGAACACTGAAGCTTTCTTT.

V gene TRBV29-1 combines with J gene TRBJ2-3, with TRBD2 identical over 14 bases. Per the germline V gene, CDR1 is SQVTM and CDR2 is ANQGSEA. J gave up 4 bases and V 6 bases, and 12 bases lay outside the gene matches. CDR3 length: 17 amino acids. DNA for the CDR3: TGCAGCGTCCAAACCGAAAGGGGACTAGCGGGAGCAGATACGCAGTATTTT. Protein product: CSVQTERGLAGADTQYF.

CDR3 nucleotides: TGTGCCGCCCGCGGGAGAACGGGGACAGATACGCAGTATTTT. It translates to CAARGRTGTDTQYF. This chain connects TRBV2 to TRBJ2-3; 7 bases align to TRBD2. The J segment lost 3 bases and the V segment lost 11 bases, leaving 11 bases of the junction unmatched. Germline CDR1 is SNHLY and CDR2 is FYNNEI. The CDR3 runs to 14 residues.

The chain combines TRBV10-3 with TRBJ1-3, with 9 bases matching TRBD1. Germline CDR1 reads ENHRY; CDR2 reads SYGVKD. The CDR3 covers 17 residues. With V trimmed by 4 bases and J by 1 base, 8 bases remained unmatched. The CDR3 bases are TGTGCCATCAGTGGGCATTTAGGACAGGGGTCTGGAAACACCATATATTTT. Translating gives CAISGHLGQGSGNTIYF.

In its sample, this clone was seen once. The rearrangement links TRBV28 to TRBJ1-3, with unresolved D. The CDR3 loop spans 12 amino acids. Germline V CDR1 and CDR2: MDHEN, SYDVKM. V was cut by 4 bases and J by 10 bases, with 11 bases left in between. CDR3 amino acids: CASSWGVGTIYF. In nucleotides, the CDR3 is TGTGCCAGCAGTTGGGGAGTGGGGACCATATATTTT.

V is TRBV10-1 and J is TRBJ1-1; tentative D call: TRBD1 (6 bases). From germline, CDR1 is WNHNN and CDR2 SYGVQD (reference sequence). V gave up 3 bases and J gave up 4 bases, with 9 bases separating them. This CDR3 contains 13 residues. CDR3 nucleotides: TGCGCCAGCAGTGATCAGACAGGCACTGAAGCTTTCTTT. Its protein is CASSDQTGTEAFF.

The chain has TRBV7-9 and TRBJ2-5, with TRBD2 matching over 7 bases. V shed 0 bases and J 0 bases; nucleotides not matched to a gene: 1. Germline CDR1 is SEHNR and CDR2 is FQNEAQ (reference sequence). There are 15 residues in the CDR3. The CDR3 coding sequence is TGTGCCAGCAGCTTAGCGGGGGGGTACCAAGAGACCCAGTACTTC. Translation: CASSLAGGYQETQYF. The full variable domain, rest sourced from reference TRBV7-9 and TRBJ2-5, is DTGVSQNPRHKITKRGQNVTFRCDPISEHNRLYWYRQTLGQGPEFLTYFQNEAQLEKSRLLSDRFSAERPKGSFSTLEIQRTEQGDSAMYLCASSLAGGYQETQYFGPGTRLLVL.

Turning to this clone: Other nucleotide sequences in the sample specify the same CDR3. The chain uses TRBV23-1 and TRBJ2-5, with 11 bases identical to TRBD1. TRBV23-1 is treated as an ORF (open reading frame) with a function not yet certain. This CDR3 is built from 16 residues. Trimming removed 2 bases from V and 4 bases from J; junction bases left unmatched: 6. CDR3 loop: CASSQLGQGVGETQYF. CDR3 in DNA: TGCGCCAGCAGTCAACTGGGACAGGGGGTTGGAGAGACCCAGTACTTC.

The CDR3 reads CASSQLTPGPVDGGNQPQHF. CDR3 nucleotides: TGCGCCAGCAGTCAACTTACGCCCGGGCCGGTTGACGGGGGCAATCAGCCCCAGCATTTT. The V call is TRBV23-1, the J call TRBJ1-5; the D is unclear. TRBV23-1 is an open reading frame, and its role is uncertain. The CDR3 sequence is 20 residues long. V was shortened by 2 bases and J by 2 bases, with 25 bases between the two germline ends.

Written as DNA, the CDR3 is TGCAGCGTTGAACTGGTCGGACAGGGAGATCAGCCCCAGCATTTT. This sequence encodes CSVELVGQGDQPQHF. This chain connects TRBV29-1 to TRBJ1-5; 8 bases map to TRBD1. The V gene end was trimmed by 2 bases and the J gene end by 5 bases; junction bases not matched to a gene: 8. The CDR3 consists of 15 residues. The germline CDR1 and CDR2 sequences are SQVTM and ANQGSEA.

The count of this clone is one. The chain links TRBV5-1 to TRBJ1-1; 10 nucleotides align to TRBD1. The germline V gene encodes CDR1 SGHRS and CDR2 YFSETQ. Unmatched junction bases numbered 7, after V lost 0 bases and J lost 5 bases. This CDR3 is built from 16 residues. The chain's CDR3 is CASSLGPGQGSTEAFF. The CDR3 region has the DNA TGCGCCAGCAGCTTGGGACCGGGACAGGGGTCAACTGAAGCTTTCTTT.

The gene calls are TRBV6-5 and TRBJ1-5; perhaps TRBD1 as D (6 bases). This CDR3 region has 15 residues. The V and J ends lost 4 bases and 4 bases respectively, with 14 bases between them. Looked up from germline, CDR1 is MNHEY and CDR2 is SVGAGI. CDR3 DNA: TGTGCCAGCAGTTTATCAGGGGAGGGAAATCAGCCCCAGCATTTT. Its protein product is CASSLSGEGNQPQHF.

The chain links TRBV4-3 to TRBJ2-3, with a tentative D call TRBD1 (6 bases). This CDR3 spans 14 amino acids. Germline V CDR1 and CDR2: LGHNA, YSLEER. Trimming stripped 4 bases from V and 2 bases from J, with 10 bases between. CDR3 DNA sequence: TGCGCCAGCAGCCTATGGGGGCCCACAGATACGCAGTATTTT. It is translated as CASSLWGPTDTQYF.

CDR3 sequence: CASSNDGSSGNTIYF. The CDR3 DNA reads as TGTGCCAGCTCTAACGACGGGTCCTCTGGAAACACCATATATTTT. This chain uses TRBV18 with TRBJ1-3; D remains ambiguous. The CDR3 contains 15 residues. Trimming pared 6 bases from V and 0 bases from J, leaving 12 bases between. From germline, CDR1 is KGHSH and CDR2 LQKENI.

V gene TRBV5-1 combines with J gene TRBJ1-4, with TRBD1 as a possible D gene (6 bases). The CDR3 runs 17 residues. Germline V gene lookup returns CDR1 SGHRS and CDR2 YFSETQ. Between the trimmed V and J ends, which lost 0 bases and 0 bases, there was a span of 12 bases. The DNA of the CDR3 is TGCGCCAGCAGCTTGGCCAGGGGATCAGCAACTAATGAAAAACTGTTTTTT. Translating gives CASSLARGSATNEKLFF.

This chain links TRBV9 with TRBJ2-2; maybe TRBD1 (5 bases). The germline V and J ends were trimmed by 4 bases and 5 bases, with 9 bases remaining between them. CDR1 and CDR2 from the germline V gene are SGDLS and YYNGEE. This CDR3 is built from 13 residues. This chain's CDR3 is CASSQGPTGELFF. In DNA, the CDR3 is TGTGCCAGCAGCCAGGGCCCGACCGGGGAGCTGTTTTTT.